This entry lists 30 T cell receptor beta chains sequenced from one sample in a study of sequential checkpoint blockade in melanoma. Treatment described: randomized to nivolumab then ipilimumab (arm A) or the reverse (arm B). Data came from immunoSEQ multiplex PCR; TCRdb stores just in-frame clones and leaves some out. Here the sample spans about 28,000 clones, 85% to 90% being singletons. The material was CD8+ T cells sorted from blood (inferred from file names), obtained from a patient given nivolumab and ipilimumab in sequence. The receptors stem from a human donor with melanoma.

The sample holds one count of this clone. This rearrangement joins TRBV27 to TRBJ2-2; TRBD1 matches at 9 bases. V trimming: 4 bases; J trimming: 3 bases; junction bases outside the gene matches: 3. The CDR3 has 15 amino acids. Germline V gives CDR1 MNHEY, CDR2 SMNVEV (reference sequence). In DNA form, the CDR3 reads TGTGCCAGCAGTTCGACAGGGGGTTACACCGGGGAGCTGTTTTTT. Residues: CASSSTGGYTGELFF.

The rearrangement joins TRBV15 to TRBJ2-5; no definite D call. The CDR3 extends over 14 amino acids. With 1 base removed from V and 1 base from J, the gap between germline ends came to 7 bases. Germline lookup yields CDR1 LNHNV and CDR2 YYDKDF (reference sequence). The CDR3 here is CATSRVGGQETQYF. DNA of the CDR3: TGTGCCACCAGCAGAGTCGGCGGCCAAGAGACCCAGTACTTC.

The genes are TRBV5-1 and TRBJ1-2; TRBD1 is a possible D gene (5 bases). CDR3 length: 15 residues. Germline V gene lookup returns CDR1 SGHRS and CDR2 YFSETQ. With 0 bases removed from V and 2 bases from J, the gap between germline ends came to 11 bases. The CDR3 loop is CASSLGGRSNYGYTF. The CDR3 region has the DNA TGCGCCAGCAGCTTGGGGGGCAGATCAAACTATGGCTACACCTTC.

The chain joins TRBV27 to TRBJ2-5; D perhaps matches TRBD1 (5 bases). From germline, CDR1 is MNHEY and CDR2 SMNVEV (reference sequence). The CDR3 spans 15 residues. Trimming took 4 bases from V and 4 from J, leaving 16 bases between them. This chain's CDR3 is CASSYQGGGGETQYF. CDR3 sequence (DNA): TGTGCCAGCAGTTACCAGGGTGGCGGTGGAGAGACCCAGTACTTC.

This chain links TRBV27 with TRBJ2-1; perhaps TRBD2 as D (5 bases). The germline V gene has CDR1 MNHEY and CDR2 SMNVEV (reference sequence). CDR3 length equals 14 residues. Trimming took 6 bases from V and 7 from J, leaving 16 bases between them. The CDR3 bases are TGTGCCAGCAGGCGAGGTTACCCGGGGAATGAGCAGTTCTTC. Translating gives CASRRGYPGNEQFF.

V and J are TRBV27 and TRBJ2-7; 12 positions agree with TRBD2. This CDR3 has 15 amino acids. Per the germline V gene, CDR1 is MNHEY and CDR2 is SMNVEV (reference sequence). V gave up 8 bases and J gave up 2 bases; unmatched junction bases: 7. The DNA for the CDR3 is TGTGCCAGCCGAAACGGACTAGCGGGACCCTACGAGCAGTACTTC. This gives the protein CASRNGLAGPYEQYF.

The chain has TRBV5-3 and TRBJ2-1, with TRBD2 matching over 9 bases. TRBV5-3 is an ORF; its function is uncertain. This CDR3 spans 16 amino acids. V trimming: 0 bases; J trimming: 3 bases; junction bases outside the gene matches: 4. The CDR3 sequence is CARSLARRGGYNEQFF. As DNA, the CDR3 is TGTGCCAGAAGCTTGGCCCGGCGGGGGGGCTACAATGAGCAGTTCTTC.

The CDR3 protein is CASQGSTNEKLFF. The CDR3 DNA reads as TGTGCCAGCCAGGGGTCAACTAATGAAAAACTGTTTTTT. The V gene is TRBV15, the J gene TRBJ1-4; perhaps TRBD1 as D (6 bases). CDR3 length: 13 amino acids. Germline CDR1 LNHNV, CDR2 YYDKDF (reference sequence). With 10 bases removed from V and 0 bases from J, the gap between germline ends came to 9 bases. The variable domain in full, completed from reference TRBV15 and TRBJ1-4, reads DAMVIQNPRYQVTQFGKPVTLSCSQTLNHNVMYWYQQKSSQAPKLLFHYYDKDFNNEADTPDNFQSRRPNTSFCFLDIRSPGLGDTAMYLCASQGSTNEKLFFGSGTQLSVL.

The V call is TRBV27, the J call TRBJ2-3; the D is unclear. CDR1 and CDR2 (germline): MNHEY, SMNVEV (reference sequence). V lost 7 bases to trimming and J lost 6 bases, with 11 bases between them. The CDR3 is 12 residues long. CDR3 sequence reads: CASMASGDTQYF. Written as DNA, the CDR3 is TGTGCCAGCATGGCCTCCGGGGATACGCAGTATTTT.

This sequence joins TRBV10-2 and TRBJ1-5; D remains unclear. Trimming took 3 bases from V and 1 from J, leaving 7 bases between them. Germline CDR1 WSHSY, CDR2 SAAADI. The length of the CDR3 is 14 residues. The CDR3 bases are TGCGCCAGCAGTGACGACTACAGCAATCAGCCCCAGCATTTT. This gives the protein CASSDDYSNQPQHF.

The V gene is TRBV7-8, the J gene TRBJ2-3; TRBD1 might be the D (6 bases). Trimming pared 2 bases from V and 0 bases from J, leaving 12 bases between. The CDR3 extends over 16 amino acids. Germline V gene data show CDR1 as SGHVS and CDR2 as FQNEAQ. As DNA, the CDR3 is TGTGCCAGCAGCTTATACCGGGACACAAGCACAGATACGCAGTATTTT. Its protein is CASSLYRDTSTDTQYF.

V and J are TRBV5-4 and TRBJ2-3; D is undetermined. Germline V gene sequence: CDR1 SGHNT, CDR2 YYREEE (reference sequence). The CDR3 has 12 amino acids. Trimming shortened V by 3 bases and J by 4 bases, and 6 bases separated the two germline ends. CDR3 sequence: CASSSFPDTQYF. Here the CDR3 DNA reads TGTGCCAGCAGCTCCTTCCCAGATACGCAGTATTTT.

V and J are TRBV19 and TRBJ2-5; D perhaps matches TRBD2 (7 bases). Germline V gene lookup returns CDR1 LNHDA and CDR2 SQIVND (reference sequence). Trimming cost V 7 bases and J 1 base, with 16 bases left between them. CDR3 length equals 15 residues. In DNA form, the CDR3 reads TGTGCCAGTACCAAAGGGGGGGGATTCCAAGAGACCCAGTACTTC. This gives the protein CASTKGGGFQETQYF.

The chain has TRBV9 and TRBJ1-5, with D uncertain. V was shortened by 4 bases and J by 0 bases, with 11 bases between the two germline ends. CDR3 length: 15 amino acids. Looked up from germline, CDR1 is SGDLS and CDR2 is YYNGEE. CDR3 sequence reads: CASSPEGYSNQPQHF. For the CDR3, the DNA is TGTGCCAGCAGCCCAGAGGGTTATAGCAATCAGCCCCAGCATTTT.

The rearrangement links TRBV4-1 to TRBJ2-7; 8 nucleotides line up with TRBD2. The germline gives CDR1 MGHRA, CDR2 YSYEKL. The CDR3 covers 15 residues. The trim removed 0 bases at V and 3 bases at J, leaving 4 bases unmatched. The CDR3 region has the DNA TGCGCCAGCAGCCAAGAAGGTCTAGCGGGCTACGAGCAGTACGTC. Protein sequence: CASSQEGLAGYEQYV.

The chain employs TRBV28 and TRBJ2-2; 14 nucleotides align to TRBD2. Per germline, CDR1 MDHEN and CDR2 SYDVKM. The V gene end was trimmed by 1 base and the J gene end by 3 bases; junction bases not matched to a gene: 10. There are 20 residues in the CDR3. CDR3 DNA sequence: TGTGCCAGCAGTTTATACCCCCCGACTAGCGGGAGGGTTGACACCGGGGAGCTGTTTTTT. Protein product: CASSLYPPTSGRVDTGELFF.

The chain is built from TRBV28 and TRBJ2-7; 9 bases are shared with TRBD1. The CDR3 is 13 amino acids. The V and J ends lost 4 bases and 5 bases, in that order; junction bases with no gene match: 3. Per the germline V gene, CDR1 is MDHEN and CDR2 is SYDVKM. CDR3 in DNA: TGTGCCAGCAGTTGGAGGACAGGGGACGAGCAGTACTTC. It translates to CASSWRTGDEQYF.

The rearrangement links TRBV27 to TRBJ1-2; 7 bases are shared with TRBD1. This CDR3 region has 14 residues. Germline loops: CDR1 MNHEY, CDR2 SMNVEV (reference sequence). Unmatched junction bases numbered 4, after V lost 2 bases and J lost 4 bases. The CDR3 nucleotides read TGTGCCAGCAGTTTAGCGAGACAGGGCTATGGCTACACCTTC. It yields the protein CASSLARQGYGYTF.

The CDR3 sequence is CSVLGSTGELFF. The CDR3 DNA sequence: TGCAGCGTCTTGGGGAGCACCGGGGAGCTGTTTTTT. The chain joins TRBV29-1 to TRBJ2-2, with a tentative D call TRBD2 (5 bases). The CDR3 spans 12 residues. Germline CDR1 and CDR2: SQVTM and ANQGSEA. Trimming stripped 6 bases from V and 4 bases from J, with 9 bases between.

Here the CDR3 DNA reads TGTGCCAGCAGCGGACTAACTAGCGACGGTAGCACAGATACGCAGTATTTT. Amino acid sequence: CASSGLTSDGSTDTQYF. The genes are TRBV5-4 and TRBJ2-3; 7 nucleotides line up with TRBD2. CDR3 length equals 17 residues. The V gene's germline CDR1 is SGHNT and CDR2 YYREEE (reference sequence). With 4 bases clipped from V and 0 bases from J, the junction kept 11 bases outside the gene matches.

The chain joins TRBV4-1 to TRBJ2-7; weak D call: TRBD1 (6 bases). CDR3 size: 14 residues. V was pared by 0 bases and J by 3 bases, with 9 bases between. The germline gives CDR1 MGHRA, CDR2 YSYEKL. The CDR3 bases are TGCGCCAGCAGCCAAGATAACAGGGACTACGAGCAGTACGTC. Amino acid sequence: CASSQDNRDYEQYV.

The genes are TRBV7-8 and TRBJ2-7, with 7 bases that match TRBD1. Germline-derived CDR1 and CDR2 are SGHVS and FQNEAQ. The junction had 4 bases not matched to a gene; V was cut back by 4 bases and J by 4 bases. CDR3 length: 13 amino acids. This CDR3 reads CASSSWDSYEQYV. Here the CDR3 DNA reads TGTGCCAGCAGCTCGTGGGACAGTTACGAGCAGTACGTC.

The chain has TRBV13 and TRBJ2-3; 14 nucleotides match TRBD2. In germline, CDR1 is PRHDT, CDR2 FYEKMQ (reference sequence). The length of the CDR3 is 17 residues. With 5 bases clipped from V and 3 bases from J, the junction kept 7 bases outside the gene matches. The CDR3 coding sequence is TGTGCCAGCAGCCCGTGGACTAGCGGGAGGTGGACAGATACGCAGTATTTT. Amino acid sequence: CASSPWTSGRWTDTQYF.

The V call is TRBV29-1, the J call TRBJ2-1; 12 nucleotides line up with TRBD2. There are 14 residues in the CDR3. V shed 5 bases and J 6 bases; nucleotides not matched to a gene: 5. CDR1 and CDR2 (germline): SQVTM, ANQGSEA. The CDR3 here is CSVFLAGGLNEQFF. For the CDR3, the DNA is TGCAGCGTTTTCCTAGCGGGAGGGCTCAATGAGCAGTTCTTC.

This chain connects TRBV20-1 to TRBJ1-2; D is unclear. Trimming pared 4 bases from V and 7 bases from J, leaving 7 bases between. Germline CDR1 and CDR2: DFQATT and SNEGSKA (reference sequence). The CDR3 totals 10 residues. The CDR3 DNA sequence: TGCAGTGCTACCAACGGTGGCTACACCTTC. Encoded protein: CSATNGGYTF.

CDR3: CASSFSGGVNYEQYF. The CDR3 DNA reads as TGTGCCAGCAGCTTCAGCGGGGGAGTTAACTACGAGCAGTACTTC. J is TRBJ2-7 and V is TRBV13, with 8 nucleotides matching TRBD2. The CDR3 is made up of 15 amino acids. Germline-derived CDR1 and CDR2 are PRHDT and FYEKMQ (reference sequence). V lost 3 bases, J lost 3 bases, and 7 bases stayed unmatched.

The chain has TRBV5-5 and TRBJ2-7; 7 nucleotides align to TRBD1. V was clipped by 3 bases and J by 7 bases; unmatched bases: 4. This CDR3 is 12 amino acids long. Germline assignment: CDR1 SGHKS and CDR2 YYEKEE (reference sequence). This CDR3 reads CASSWDRREQYV. In nucleotides, the CDR3 is TGTGCCAGCAGCTGGGACAGAAGGGAGCAGTACGTC.

DNA of the CDR3: TGTGCCAGTAGTATAGGGCAGACAGGGGGTGGTGAGACCCAGTACTTC. This encodes CASSIGQTGGGETQYF. The chain combines TRBV19 with TRBJ2-5; TRBD1 aligns across 9 bases. This CDR3 comprises 16 residues. Germline loops: CDR1 LNHDA, CDR2 SQIVND (reference sequence). Trimming at V came to 1 base and at J to 5 bases, leaving 8 bases not matched to a gene. The variable domain in full, with the rest retrieved from reference TRBV19 and TRBJ2-5, is DGGITQSPKYLFRKEGQNVTLSCEQNLNHDAMYWYRQDPGQGLRLIYYSQIVNDFQKGDIAEGYSVSREKKESFPLTVTSAQKNPTAFYLCASSIGQTGGGETQYFGPGTRLLVL.

The V gene is TRBV6-6, the J gene TRBJ2-3; D is unresolved. The germline V and J ends were trimmed by 10 bases and 4 bases, with 6 bases remaining between them. Germline V CDR1 and CDR2: MNHNY, SVGAGI (reference sequence). This CDR3 comprises 10 residues. CDR3 bases: TGTGCCACCCGAGCAGATACGCAGTATTTT. This translates into CATRADTQYF.

The gene calls are TRBV4-3 and TRBJ2-3, with D tentatively TRBD2 (6 bases). Trimming shortened V by 0 bases and J by 2 bases, and 15 bases separated the two germline ends. The CDR3 loop spans 17 amino acids. From germline, CDR1 is LGHNA and CDR2 YSLEER. CDR3 coding DNA: TGCGCCAGCAGCCAAGAGGTTCCGGGGGATTTCACAGATACGCAGTATTTT. This translates into CASSQEVPGDFTDTQYF.